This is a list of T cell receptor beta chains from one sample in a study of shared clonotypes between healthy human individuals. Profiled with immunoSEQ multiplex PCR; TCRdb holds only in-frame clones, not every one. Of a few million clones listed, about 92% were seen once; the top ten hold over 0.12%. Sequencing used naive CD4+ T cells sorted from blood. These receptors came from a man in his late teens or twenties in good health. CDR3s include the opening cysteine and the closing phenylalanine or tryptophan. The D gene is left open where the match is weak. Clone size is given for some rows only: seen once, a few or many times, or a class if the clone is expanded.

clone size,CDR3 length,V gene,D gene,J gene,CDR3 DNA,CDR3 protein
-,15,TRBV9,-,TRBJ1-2,TGTGCCAGCAGCCCGCTCGGGGGGGTGGAGGGTGGCTACACCTTC,CASSPLGGVEGGYTF
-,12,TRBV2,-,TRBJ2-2,TGTGCCAGCAATCGATTCACCGGGGAGCTGTTTTTT,CASNRFTGELFF
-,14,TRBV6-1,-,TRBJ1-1,TGTGCCAGCAGTGAAGCGCGTCAGCTGCGGAGAGCTTTCTTT,CASSEARQLRRAFF
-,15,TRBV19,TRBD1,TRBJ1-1,TGTGCCAGTAGTATAGGGACAGGGGTGAGCACTGAAGCTTTCTTT,CASSIGTGVSTEAFF
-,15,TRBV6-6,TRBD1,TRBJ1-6,TGTGCCAGCAGTCATGGACAGGGGACGAATTCACCCCTCCACTTT,CASSHGQGTNSPLHF
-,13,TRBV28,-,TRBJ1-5,TGTGCCAGCAACACGGCGGGCGGTCAGCCCCAGCATTTT,CASNTAGGQPQHF
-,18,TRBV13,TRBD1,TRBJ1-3,TGTGCCAGCAGCCAACAGGGGGCGAGACTTCTTTCTGGAAACACCATATATTTT,CASSQQGARLLSGNTIYF
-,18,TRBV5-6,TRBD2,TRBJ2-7,TGTGCCAGCAGCCCATCGACTAGCGGGAGATTTAGCTCCTACGAGCAGTACTTC,CASSPSTSGRFSSYEQYF
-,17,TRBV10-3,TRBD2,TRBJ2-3,TGTGCCATCAGTGAGCGGGGGACTAGCGGGAGCACAGATACGCAGTATTTT,CAISERGTSGSTDTQYF
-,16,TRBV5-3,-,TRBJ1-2,TGTGCCAGAAGCTTGGGAGGACGGCGTGCTAACTATGGCTACACCTTC,CARSLGGRRANYGYTF
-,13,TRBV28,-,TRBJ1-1,TGTGCCAGCAGTCAAGGGGTTTACACTGAAGCTTTCTTT,CASSQGVYTEAFF
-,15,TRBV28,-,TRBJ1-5,TGTGCCAGCGGCTTAGGGGCCGTAGGGGATCAGCCCCAGCATTTT,CASGLGAVGDQPQHF
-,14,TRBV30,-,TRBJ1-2,TGTGCCTGGCTCACCGGAGGTCGTTCCTATGGCTACACCTTC,CAWLTGGRSYGYTF
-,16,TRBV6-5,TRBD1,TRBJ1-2,TGTGCCAGCAGTTACTGGCCTAACAGGGGGCGCTATGGCTACACCTTC,CASSYWPNRGRYGYTF
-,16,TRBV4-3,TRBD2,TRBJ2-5,TGCGCCAGCAGCCAGGGACTAGCGGGACGGGGAGAGACCCAGTACTTC,CASSQGLAGRGETQYF
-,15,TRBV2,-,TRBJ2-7,TGTGCCAGCAACCCCGGCTCCTGGTTCTCCTACGAGCAGTACTTC,CASNPGSWFSYEQYF
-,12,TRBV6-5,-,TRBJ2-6,TGTGCCACCTCGGTAGGCGTCAACGTCCTGACTTTC,CATSVGVNVLTF
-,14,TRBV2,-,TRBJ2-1,TGTGCCAGCACTCTCGGCCTCTACTACAATGAGCAGTTCTTC,CASTLGLYYNEQFF
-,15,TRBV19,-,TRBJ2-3,TGTGCCAGTAGGGACCCGGGCGGACCTCGGGATACGCAGTATTTT,CASRDPGGPRDTQYF
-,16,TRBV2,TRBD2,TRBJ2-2,TGTGCCAGCGGAAATAGCGGGCCCATAAGCACCGGGGAGCTGTTTTTT,CASGNSGPISTGELFF
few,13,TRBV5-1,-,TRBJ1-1,TGCGCCAGCAAGGAACAGCCGAACACTGAAGCTTTCTTT,CASKEQPNTEAFF
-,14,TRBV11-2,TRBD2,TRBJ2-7,TGTGCCAGCAGCTTAGTAGCGGGAGCTACCGAGCAGTACTTC,CASSLVAGATEQYF